Following are 14 T cell receptor beta chains from one sample sequenced in a study of control samples from healthy donors and cancer patients. Sequencing was performed with immunoSEQ multiplex PCR; in TCRdb, only in-frame clones are kept and a portion is missing. The sample has about 51,000 clones; about 80% are singletons. What was sequenced was blood. All receptors come from a man aged 65 to 85 in good health.

J is TRBJ2-7 and V is TRBV5-6; no clear D. V was clipped by 4 bases and J by 5 bases, with 13 bases between them. Germline values: CDR1 SGHDT, CDR2 YYEEEE. This CDR3 is 13 amino acids long. The CDR3 DNA sequence: TGTGCCAGCAGCCGTCGGAGAGCGCACGAGCAGTACTTC. Protein sequence: CASSRRRAHEQYF. Complete variable domain (other parts from reference TRBV5-6 and TRBJ2-7): DAGVTQSPTHLIKTRGQQVTLRCSPKSGHDTVSWYQQALGQGPQFIFQYYEEEERQRGNFPDRFSGHQFPNYSSELNVNALLLGDSALYLCASSRRRAHEQYFGPGTRLTVT.

This clone came up a few times. This sequence joins TRBV30 and TRBJ2-5; D possibly matches TRBD1 or TRBD2 (6 bases each). The V and J ends lost 7 bases and 0 bases respectively, with 9 bases between them. CDR1 is GTSNPN and CDR2 is SVGIG in the germline V gene (reference sequence). The CDR3 spans 12 residues. CDR3 amino acids: CALEGDQETQYF. CDR3 DNA: TGTGCCTTGGAGGGGGACCAAGAGACCCAGTACTTC. The entire variable domain, with the rest obtained from reference TRBV30 and TRBJ2-5, is as follows: SQTIHQWPATLVQPVGSPLSLECTVEGTSNPNLYWYRQAAGRGLQLLFYSVGIGQISSEVPQNLSASRPQDRQFILSSKKLLLSDSGFYLCALEGDQETQYFGPGTRLLVL.

The chain is built from TRBV5-4 and TRBJ2-7; 9 bases map to TRBD1. With 2 bases clipped from V and 4 bases from J, the junction kept 4 bases outside the gene matches. The CDR3 has 14 residues. Germline values: CDR1 SGHNT, CDR2 YYREEE (reference sequence). The CDR3 reads CASSFGTGNYEQYF. The CDR3 DNA is TGTGCCAGCAGCTTCGGGACAGGGAATTACGAGCAGTACTTC.

This clone occurred a few times. The chain carries TRBV5-1 and TRBJ1-2; D may be TRBD1 (6 bases). Germline assignment: CDR1 SGHRS and CDR2 YFSETQ. This CDR3 has 13 amino acids. Trimming cost V 4 bases and J 7 bases, with 14 bases left between them. In DNA form, the CDR3 reads TGCGCCAGCAGCGTCGGGACAAAGGGTGGCTACACCTTC. Translated: CASSVGTKGGYTF.

This clone was observed a handful of times. The V call is TRBV28, the J call TRBJ1-2, with a possible D match to TRBD1 (6 bases). CDR1 MDHEN and CDR2 SYDVKM come from the germline V gene. Trimming removed 6 bases at V and 2 bases at J, with 16 bases between. This CDR3 is 15 amino acids long. The CDR3 DNA reads TGTGCCAGCAGGGGGGCCTGGGAGGCGAACTATGGCTACACCTTC. It codes for CASRGAWEANYGYTF.

This sequence joins TRBV6-1 and TRBJ2-5; 9 bases line up with TRBD2. There are 18 residues in the CDR3. V was clipped by 6 bases and J by 4 bases; unmatched bases: 18. Germline V gene data show CDR1 as MNHNS and CDR2 as SASEGT. CDR3 region: CASSEPNLRRGGRETQYF. DNA for the CDR3: TGTGCCAGCAGCGAACCAAATTTGCGGCGGGGGGGCCGAGAGACCCAGTACTTC.

The chain links TRBV2 to TRBJ2-2; tentative D call: TRBD2 (6 bases). V lost 2 bases and J 8 bases, leaving 21 bases between the germline ends. The CDR3 length is 17 residues. Germline CDR1 SNHLY, CDR2 FYNNEI. The CDR3 nucleotides read TGTGCCAGCAGTGAATTTGTGGCGGGACCCAGTTCGGGGGAGCTGTTTTTT. This codes for CASSEFVAGPSSGELFF.

This chain links TRBV12-2 with TRBJ1-3; the D call in the table, TRBD1, was not verified against the DNA. TRBV12-2 is a pseudogene segment. This CDR3 spans 14 amino acids. The CDR3 sequence is CASRLAARLNTIYF. CDR3 in DNA: TGTGCAAGTCGCTTAGCGGCCCGTCTAAACACCATATATTTT.

The rearrangement joins TRBV28 to TRBJ2-1; TRBD2 agrees at 9 bases. In germline, CDR1 is MDHEN, CDR2 SYDVKM. Losses at the gene ends were 8 bases for V and 5 bases for J; bases not matched to a gene: 7. The CDR3 runs 14 residues. The chain's CDR3 is CASAGAGGNNEQFF. The CDR3 DNA sequence: TGTGCCAGCGCCGGGGCGGGGGGGAACAATGAGCAGTTCTTC.

This sequence joins TRBV5-4 and TRBJ2-1; D not certain. Trimming took off 4 bases at V and 8 bases at J, with 25 bases between the two ends. Germline V lookup: CDR1 SGHNT, CDR2 YYREEE (reference sequence). The CDR3 covers 17 residues. The CDR3 bases are TGTGCCAGCAGCGGCCAAGAAGGTGTAGGGCCCTGGGATGAGCAGTTCTTC. Translation gives CASSGQEGVGPWDEQFF. The variable domain in full, with the rest retrieved from reference TRBV5-4 and TRBJ2-1, is ETGVTQSPTHLIKTRGQQVTLRCSSQSGHNTVSWYQQALGQGPQFIFQYYREEENGRGNFPPRFSGLQFPNYSSELNVNALELDDSALYLCASSGQEGVGPWDEQFFGPGTRLTVL.

On this clone: The same CDR3 arises from other DNA sequences in this sample as well. This chain uses TRBV28 with TRBJ2-7, with D unclear. CDR3 size: 11 residues. The V end was cut by 6 bases, the J end by 4 bases, with 7 bases between. Germline values: CDR1 MDHEN, CDR2 SYDVKM. For the CDR3, the DNA is TGTGCCAGCAGCCTTCGGTACGAGCAGTACTTC. It yields the protein CASSLRYEQYF. Variable domain in full (rest from reference TRBV28 and TRBJ2-7): DVKVTQSSRYLVKRTGEKVFLECVQDMDHENMFWYRQDPGLGLRLIYFSYDVKMKEKGDIPEGYSVSREKKERFSLILESASTNQTSMYLCASSLRYEQYFGPGTRLTVT.

This chain links TRBV28 with TRBJ2-1, with 8 bases lining up with TRBD2. The V and J ends lost 2 bases and 5 bases, in that order; junction bases with no gene match: 8. The germline gives CDR1 MDHEN, CDR2 SYDVKM. The CDR3 consists of 16 residues. CDR3 DNA sequence: TGTGCCAGCAGTTTAAGGGCAGCGGGGGAGAACAATGAGCAGTTCTTC. Protein: CASSLRAAGENNEQFF.

J is TRBJ1-1 and V is TRBV7-9; D is unresolved. V was trimmed by 3 bases and J by 1 base, leaving 9 bases between them. Germline V gene lookup returns CDR1 SEHNR and CDR2 FQNEAQ (reference sequence). The CDR3 has 14 residues. CDR3 DNA sequence: TGTGCCAGCAGCTTTCCGGGCGAGAACACTGAAGCTTTCTTT. This encodes CASSFPGENTEAFF.

J is TRBJ2-3 and V is TRBV9; 11 bases agree with TRBD2. The CDR3 has 18 amino acids. CDR1 SGDLS and CDR2 YYNGEE come from the germline V gene. V was pared by 1 base and J by 3 bases, with 10 bases of the junction left unmatched. Here the CDR3 DNA reads TGTGCCAGCAGCGTACTGGGACTAGCGGTGGGAAGTACAGATACGCAGTATTTT. Translation: CASSVLGLAVGSTDTQYF.